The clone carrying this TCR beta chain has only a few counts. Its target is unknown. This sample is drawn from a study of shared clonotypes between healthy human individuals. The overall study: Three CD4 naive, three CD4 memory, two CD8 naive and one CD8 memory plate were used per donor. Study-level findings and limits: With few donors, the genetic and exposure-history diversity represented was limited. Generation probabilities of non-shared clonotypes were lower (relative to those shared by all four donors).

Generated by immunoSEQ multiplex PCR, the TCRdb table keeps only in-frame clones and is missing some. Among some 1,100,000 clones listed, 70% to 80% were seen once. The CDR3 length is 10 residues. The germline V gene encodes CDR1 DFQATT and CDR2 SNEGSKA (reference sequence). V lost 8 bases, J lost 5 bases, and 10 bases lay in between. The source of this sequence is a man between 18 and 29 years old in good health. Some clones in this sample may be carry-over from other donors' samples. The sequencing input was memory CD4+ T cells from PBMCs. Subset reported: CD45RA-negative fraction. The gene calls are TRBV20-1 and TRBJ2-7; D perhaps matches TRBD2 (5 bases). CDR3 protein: CSPTRNEQYF. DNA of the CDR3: TGCAGTCCTACTAGAAACGAGCAGTACTTC.